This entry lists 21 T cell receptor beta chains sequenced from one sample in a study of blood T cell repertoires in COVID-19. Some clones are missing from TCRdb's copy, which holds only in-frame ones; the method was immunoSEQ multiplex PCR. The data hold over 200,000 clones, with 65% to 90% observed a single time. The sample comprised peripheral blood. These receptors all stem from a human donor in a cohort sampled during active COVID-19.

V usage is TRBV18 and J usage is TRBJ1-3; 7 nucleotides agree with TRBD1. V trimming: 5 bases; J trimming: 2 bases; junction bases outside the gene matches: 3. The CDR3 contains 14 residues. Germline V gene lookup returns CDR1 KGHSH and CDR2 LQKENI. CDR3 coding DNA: TGTGCCAGCTCAACTGGGACAGCTGGAAACACCATATATTTT. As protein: CASSTGTAGNTIYF.

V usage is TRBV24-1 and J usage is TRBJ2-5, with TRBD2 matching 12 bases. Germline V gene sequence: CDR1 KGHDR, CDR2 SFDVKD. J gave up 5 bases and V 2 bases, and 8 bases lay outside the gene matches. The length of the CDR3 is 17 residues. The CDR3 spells CATSDSAGLAGGETQYF. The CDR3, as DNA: TGTGCCACCAGTGATTCTGCGGGACTAGCGGGTGGTGAGACCCAGTACTTC.

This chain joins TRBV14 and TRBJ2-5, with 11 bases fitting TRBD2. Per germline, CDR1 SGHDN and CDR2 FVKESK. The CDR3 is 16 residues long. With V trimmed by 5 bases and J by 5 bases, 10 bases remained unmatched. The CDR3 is CASSYYSGRAYETQYF. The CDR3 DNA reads TGTGCCAGCAGCTATTATAGCGGGAGGGCATACGAGACCCAGTACTTC.

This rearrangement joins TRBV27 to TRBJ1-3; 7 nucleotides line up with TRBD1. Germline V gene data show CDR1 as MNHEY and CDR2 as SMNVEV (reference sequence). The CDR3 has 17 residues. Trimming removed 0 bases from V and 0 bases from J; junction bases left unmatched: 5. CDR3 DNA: TGTGCCAGCAGTTTATCGCGACAGGGTGGCTCTGGAAACACCATATATTTT. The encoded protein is CASSLSRQGGSGNTIYF.

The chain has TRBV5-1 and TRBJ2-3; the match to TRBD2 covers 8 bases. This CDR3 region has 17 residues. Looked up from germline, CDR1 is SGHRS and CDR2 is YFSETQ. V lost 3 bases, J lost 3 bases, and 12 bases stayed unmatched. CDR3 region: CASSSVPAGVRTDTQYF. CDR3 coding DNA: TGCGCCAGCAGCTCAGTCCCAGCGGGAGTCAGGACAGATACGCAGTATTTT.

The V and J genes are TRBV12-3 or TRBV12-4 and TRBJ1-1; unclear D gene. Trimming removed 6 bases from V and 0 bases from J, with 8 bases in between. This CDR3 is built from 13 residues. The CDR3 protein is CASRLGMNTEAFF. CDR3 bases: TGTGCCAGCAGACTCGGGATGAACACTGAAGCTTTCTTT.

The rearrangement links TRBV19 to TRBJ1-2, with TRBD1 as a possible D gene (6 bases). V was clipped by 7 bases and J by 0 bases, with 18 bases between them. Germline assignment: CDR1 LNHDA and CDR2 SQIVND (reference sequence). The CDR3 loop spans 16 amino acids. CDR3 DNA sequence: TGTGCCAGTACTCCGGGACACACGTCGGCTAACTATGGCTACACCTTC. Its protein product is CASTPGHTSANYGYTF.

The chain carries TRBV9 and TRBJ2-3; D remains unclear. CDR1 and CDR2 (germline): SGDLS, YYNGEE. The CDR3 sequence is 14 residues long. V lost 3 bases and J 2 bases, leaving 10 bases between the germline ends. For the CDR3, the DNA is TGTGCCAGCAGCGAACATAGCTACACAGATACGCAGTATTTT. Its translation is CASSEHSYTDTQYF.

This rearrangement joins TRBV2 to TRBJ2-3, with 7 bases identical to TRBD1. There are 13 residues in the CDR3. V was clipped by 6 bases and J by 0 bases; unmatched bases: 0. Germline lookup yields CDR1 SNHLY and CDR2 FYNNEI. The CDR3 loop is CASRDRSTDTQYF. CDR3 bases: TGTGCCAGCAGGGACAGGAGCACAGATACGCAGTATTTT. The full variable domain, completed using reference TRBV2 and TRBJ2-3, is EPEVTQTPSHQVTQMGQEVILRCVPISNHLYFYWYRQILGQKVEFLVSFYNNEISEKSEIFDDQFSVERPDGSNFTLKIRSTKLEDSAMYFCASRDRSTDTQYFGPGTRLTVL.

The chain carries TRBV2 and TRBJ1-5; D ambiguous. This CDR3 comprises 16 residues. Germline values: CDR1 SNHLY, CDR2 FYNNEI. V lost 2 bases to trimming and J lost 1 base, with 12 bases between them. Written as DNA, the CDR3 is TGTGCCAGCAGTGAATGGGGAGGAAGGAGCAATCAGCCCCAGCATTTT. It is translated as CASSEWGGRSNQPQHF.

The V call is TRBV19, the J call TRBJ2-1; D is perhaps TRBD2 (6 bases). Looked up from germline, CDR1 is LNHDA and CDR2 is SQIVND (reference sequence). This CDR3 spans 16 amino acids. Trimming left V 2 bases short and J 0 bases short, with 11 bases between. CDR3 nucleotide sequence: TGTGCCAGTAGTATATGGAGGGGTAGCTCCTACAATGAGCAGTTCTTC. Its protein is CASSIWRGSSYNEQFF.

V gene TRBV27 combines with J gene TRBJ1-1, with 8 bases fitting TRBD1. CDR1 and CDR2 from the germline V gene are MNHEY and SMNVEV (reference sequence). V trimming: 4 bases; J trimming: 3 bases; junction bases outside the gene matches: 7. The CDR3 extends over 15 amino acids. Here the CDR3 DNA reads TGTGCCAGCAGTTCCTTCAGGGGGCGGGACACTGAAGCTTTCTTT. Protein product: CASSSFRGRDTEAFF.

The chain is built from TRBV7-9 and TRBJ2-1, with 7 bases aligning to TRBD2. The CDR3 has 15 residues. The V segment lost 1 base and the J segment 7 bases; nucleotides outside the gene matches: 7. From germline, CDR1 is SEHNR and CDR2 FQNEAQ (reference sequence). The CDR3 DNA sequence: TGTGCCAGCAGCTTAGATGGGAGGGCTGGTAATGAGCAGTTCTTC. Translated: CASSLDGRAGNEQFF.

CDR3 DNA: TGTGCCAGCAGTTCGGGACAGAGGTATGGCTACACCTTC. Protein: CASSSGQRYGYTF. The chain carries TRBV27 and TRBJ1-2; 7 bases line up with TRBD1. V lost 4 bases, J lost 5 bases, and 4 bases stayed unmatched. Germline V lookup: CDR1 MNHEY, CDR2 SMNVEV (reference sequence). CDR3 length equals 13 residues.

The CDR3 reads CASSQEPDRNYGYTF. The CDR3 nucleotides are TGCGCCAGCAGCCAAGAACCGGACAGGAACTATGGCTACACCTTC. The chain has TRBV4-3 and TRBJ1-2, with 7 bases fitting TRBD1. From germline, CDR1 is LGHNA and CDR2 YSLEER. CDR3 length: 15 residues. The V and J ends lost 0 bases and 2 bases, in that order; junction bases with no gene match: 3.

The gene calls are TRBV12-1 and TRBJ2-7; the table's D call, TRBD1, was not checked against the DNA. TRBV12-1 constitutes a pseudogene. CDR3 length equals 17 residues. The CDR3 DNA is TGTGCCAGCAGCCCGCAGCCCCGGGACAGGGGGTGTTACGAGCAGTACTTC. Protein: CASSPQPRDRGCYEQYF.

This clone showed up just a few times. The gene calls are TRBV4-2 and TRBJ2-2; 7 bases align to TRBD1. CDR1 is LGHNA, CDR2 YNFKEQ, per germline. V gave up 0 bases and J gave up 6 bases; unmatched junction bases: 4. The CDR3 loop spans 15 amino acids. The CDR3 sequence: CASSQDIGGPGELFF. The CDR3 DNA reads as TGTGCCAGCAGCCAAGATATAGGGGGCCCCGGGGAGCTGTTTTTT.

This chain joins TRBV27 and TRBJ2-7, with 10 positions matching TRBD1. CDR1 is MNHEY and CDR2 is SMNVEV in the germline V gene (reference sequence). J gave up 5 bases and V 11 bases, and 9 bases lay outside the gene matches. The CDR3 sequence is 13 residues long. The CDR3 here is CASQGQGFNEQYF. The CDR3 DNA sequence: TGTGCCTCCCAGGGACAGGGGTTCAACGAGCAGTACTTC.

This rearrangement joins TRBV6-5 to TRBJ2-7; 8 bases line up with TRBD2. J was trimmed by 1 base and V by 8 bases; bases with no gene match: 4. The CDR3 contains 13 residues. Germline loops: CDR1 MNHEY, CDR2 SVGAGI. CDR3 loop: CASLAGHSYEQYF. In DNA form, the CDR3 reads TGTGCCAGCTTAGCGGGGCATTCCTACGAGCAGTACTTC.

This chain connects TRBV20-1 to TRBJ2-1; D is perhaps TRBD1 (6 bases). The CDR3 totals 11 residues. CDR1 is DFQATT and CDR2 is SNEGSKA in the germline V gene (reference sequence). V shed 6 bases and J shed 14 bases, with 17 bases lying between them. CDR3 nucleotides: TGCAGTGCGCCACTCTGGGGGCGGGAGTTCTTC. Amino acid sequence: CSAPLWGREFF.

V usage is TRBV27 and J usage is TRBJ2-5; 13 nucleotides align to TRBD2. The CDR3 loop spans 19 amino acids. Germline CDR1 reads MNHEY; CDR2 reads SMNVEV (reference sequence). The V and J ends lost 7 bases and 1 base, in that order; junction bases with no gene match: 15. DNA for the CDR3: TGTGCCAGCATTCCCTCGTGGGGGACTAGCGGGACCGTCCAAGAGACCCAGTACTTC. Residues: CASIPSWGTSGTVQETQYF.